These T cell receptor beta chains were read from a single sample in a study of cytomegalovirus exposure and HLA in healthy donors. Some clones are missing from TCRdb's copy, which holds only in-frame ones; the method was immunoSEQ multiplex PCR. The repertoire has some 190,000 clones, about 82% of them found once; the top ten carry about 1.5%. The sequenced sample was PBMCs. The receptors shown here come from a young woman in good health and CMV-seronegative. CDR3s include the opening cysteine and the closing phenylalanine or tryptophan. Each record gives: CDR3 DNA, CDR3 protein, V gene, clone size, J gene, D gene. A D gene is named only where the DNA matches it firmly. Where a row states a size, it is once, few, many or the class of an expanded clone; other rows omit it.

cdr3_nt: TGCGCCAGCAGCTTTCGGAGGACAGATACGCAGTATTTT
cdr3_aa: CASSFRRTDTQYF
v_call: TRBV5-1
clone_size: .
j_call: TRBJ2-3
d_call: .

cdr3_nt: TGTGCCTGGGGGGGACAGGGGTACGAGCAGTACTTC
cdr3_aa: CAWGGQGYEQYF
v_call: TRBV30
clone_size: .
j_call: TRBJ2-7
d_call: TRBD1

cdr3_nt: TGCGCCAGCGGGCTAGCGGTTGTAGCAGATACGCAGTATTTT
cdr3_aa: CASGLAVVADTQYF
v_call: TRBV10-2
clone_size: .
j_call: TRBJ2-3
d_call: TRBD2

cdr3_nt: TGTGCCAGCAGCTTCGGACTAGTAGATACGCAGTATTTT
cdr3_aa: CASSFGLVDTQYF
v_call: TRBV11-1
clone_size: .
j_call: TRBJ2-3
d_call: TRBD2

cdr3_nt: TGTGCCAGCTCCCGGGACAGCTCCTACGAGCAGTACTTC
cdr3_aa: CASSRDSSYEQYF
v_call: TRBV2
clone_size: once
j_call: TRBJ2-7
d_call: TRBD1

cdr3_nt: TGTGCCAGCAGCCACCGAGCGGGTCGGTCGGGAAACACTGAAGCTTTCTTT
cdr3_aa: CASSHRAGRSGNTEAFF
v_call: TRBV7-3
clone_size: .
j_call: TRBJ1-1
d_call: .

cdr3_nt: TGTGCCAGCAGCCAAGTGATGACAGGGGGGCACGAGCAGTACTTC
cdr3_aa: CASSQVMTGGHEQYF
v_call: TRBV14
clone_size: .
j_call: TRBJ2-7
d_call: TRBD1

cdr3_nt: TGTGCCAGCAGCTTAGCTGCGGAGGGCTATGGCTACACCTTC
cdr3_aa: CASSLAAEGYGYTF
v_call: TRBV7-9
clone_size: .
j_call: TRBJ1-2
d_call: .

cdr3_nt: TGTGCCAGCTCACCATGGGCAGCTGGGGCCAACGTCCTGACTTTC
cdr3_aa: CASSPWAAGANVLTF
v_call: TRBV18
clone_size: .
j_call: TRBJ2-6
d_call: .

cdr3_nt: TGTGCCAGCAGGGACAGGGGCATCGGGGAGCTGTTTTTT
cdr3_aa: CASRDRGIGELFF
v_call: TRBV11-3
clone_size: .
j_call: TRBJ2-2
d_call: TRBD1

cdr3_nt: TGTGCCAGCTCAGTGACAGGGGTTCTAGCCAAAAACATTCAGTACTTC
cdr3_aa: CASSVTGVLAKNIQYF
v_call: TRBV18
clone_size: .
j_call: TRBJ2-4
d_call: TRBD1

cdr3_nt: TGTGCCAGCAGCAAAGAGGGGTCTCTAGAATTAGCTAGATGCACAGATACGCAGTATTTT
cdr3_aa: CASSKEGSLELARCTDTQYF
v_call: TRBV21-1
clone_size: .
j_call: TRBJ2-3
d_call: .

cdr3_nt: TGTGCCAGCAGCCCGACTAGCGGGGGGCGGAGGGACAATGAGCAGTTCTTC
cdr3_aa: CASSPTSGGRRDNEQFF
v_call: TRBV11-2
clone_size: .
j_call: TRBJ2-1
d_call: TRBD2

cdr3_nt: TGTGCCAGCAGCCAAGTGGGCGGGGGGGCCTCCAATGAGCAGTTCTTC
cdr3_aa: CASSQVGGGASNEQFF
v_call: TRBV4-2
clone_size: .
j_call: TRBJ2-1
d_call: TRBD2

cdr3_nt: TGTGCCAGCAGCGTAGACGGGACAGGCTTTAATGAGCAGTTCTTC
cdr3_aa: CASSVDGTGFNEQFF
v_call: TRBV9
clone_size: .
j_call: TRBJ2-1
d_call: TRBD1

cdr3_nt: TGCGCCAGCAGTCCCCATAAAGATAAGCCTAGCGGGAGGGACACAGATACGCAGTATTTT
cdr3_aa: CASSPHKDKPSGRDTDTQYF
v_call: TRBV23-1
clone_size: .
j_call: TRBJ2-3
d_call: TRBD2

cdr3_nt: TGTGCCATCGGACGCGGAGGATCCTACGAGCAGTACTTC
cdr3_aa: CAIGRGGSYEQYF
v_call: TRBV27
clone_size: .
j_call: TRBJ2-7
d_call: .

cdr3_nt: TGTGCCAGCAGCGTAATTGGGGGGGGCCCAGATACGCAGTATTTT
cdr3_aa: CASSVIGGGPDTQYF
v_call: TRBV9
clone_size: .
j_call: TRBJ2-3
d_call: .

cdr3_nt: TGTGCCAGCAGTGAAGCGCTTCTGTCTAACAGGGGCAATCAGCCCCAGCATTTT
cdr3_aa: CASSEALLSNRGNQPQHF
v_call: TRBV2
clone_size: .
j_call: TRBJ1-5
d_call: .

cdr3_nt: TGTGCCAGCAGTACCGGGACAGGGGACGAGCAGTACTTC
cdr3_aa: CASSTGTGDEQYF
v_call: TRBV6-1
clone_size: .
j_call: TRBJ2-7
d_call: TRBD1

cdr3_nt: TGCAGCGTTGTGGCGCTGAAACCCGGGATCGACACAGATACGCAGTATTTT
cdr3_aa: CSVVALKPGIDTDTQYF
v_call: TRBV29-1
clone_size: .
j_call: TRBJ2-3
d_call: .

cdr3_nt: TGTGCCAGCAGCCCCGGGGGTCAAGAGACCCAGTACTTC
cdr3_aa: CASSPGGQETQYF
v_call: TRBV7-9
clone_size: .
j_call: TRBJ2-5
d_call: .

cdr3_nt: TGTGCCAGCAGCGTCAGACTAGCGGGAGGTCTGTACGAGCAGTACTTC
cdr3_aa: CASSVRLAGGLYEQYF
v_call: TRBV9
clone_size: few
j_call: TRBJ2-7
d_call: TRBD2

cdr3_nt: TGTGCCAGCAGGCCGGGACAGGGGGCGAGCGAGCAGTACTTC
cdr3_aa: CASRPGQGASEQYF
v_call: TRBV2
clone_size: few
j_call: TRBJ2-7
d_call: TRBD1

cdr3_nt: TGTGCCAGTAGACCCACCCCAGCGGCTATTGATGAGCAGTTCTTC
cdr3_aa: CASRPTPAAIDEQFF
v_call: TRBV19
clone_size: .
j_call: TRBJ2-1
d_call: .

cdr3_nt: TGTGCCAGCAGCCCTCTAGCGGGAGGGACCCAGTACTTC
cdr3_aa: CASSPLAGGTQYF
v_call: TRBV4-2
clone_size: once
j_call: TRBJ2-5
d_call: TRBD2

cdr3_nt: TGTGCCAGCACCCGTGGGGCAGTCCAAGATGAAAAACTGTTTTTT
cdr3_aa: CASTRGAVQDEKLFF
v_call: TRBV6-1
clone_size: .
j_call: TRBJ1-4
d_call: .

cdr3_nt: TGTGCCTGGGGGACAGTACCGGAGACCCAGTACTTC
cdr3_aa: CAWGTVPETQYF
v_call: TRBV30
clone_size: .
j_call: TRBJ2-5
d_call: TRBD1

cdr3_nt: TGTGCCAGCAGTATTCAAGCTAGGACAGTCCGGCGCACAGATACGCAGTATTTT
cdr3_aa: CASSIQARTVRRTDTQYF
v_call: TRBV27
clone_size: .
j_call: TRBJ2-3
d_call: .

cdr3_nt: TGTGCCAGTAGTGGGGCAGGCTCTAATTCACCCCTCCACTTT
cdr3_aa: CASSGAGSNSPLHF
v_call: TRBV19
clone_size: .
j_call: TRBJ1-6
d_call: .

cdr3_nt: TGTGCCAGCAGCACCCCTTACTCAGGGACTAACTATGGCTACACCTTC
cdr3_aa: CASSTPYSGTNYGYTF
v_call: TRBV6-6
clone_size: once
j_call: TRBJ1-2
d_call: .

cdr3_nt: TGTGCCTGGAGCGACAGGGGAATTAATGAAAAACTGTTTTTT
cdr3_aa: CAWSDRGINEKLFF
v_call: TRBV30
clone_size: .
j_call: TRBJ1-4
d_call: TRBD1

cdr3_nt: TGTGCCAGCAGCTTAGCGGCAGGGGTAGAGAGCTACACCTTC
cdr3_aa: CASSLAAGVESYTF
v_call: TRBV7-6
clone_size: .
j_call: TRBJ1-2
d_call: .

cdr3_nt: TGTGCCAGCAGCCCGACTAGCAATGAGCAGTTCTTC
cdr3_aa: CASSPTSNEQFF
v_call: TRBV6-5
clone_size: .
j_call: TRBJ2-1
d_call: .

cdr3_nt: TGTGCCAGCAGCCTTGGAGCCTCACCCAACTATGGCTACACCTTC
cdr3_aa: CASSLGASPNYGYTF
v_call: TRBV4-2
clone_size: .
j_call: TRBJ1-2
d_call: .

cdr3_nt: TGTGCCAGCAGTTTATCGTCGGGGGGTTACGAGCAGTACTTC
cdr3_aa: CASSLSSGGYEQYF
v_call: TRBV27
clone_size: .
j_call: TRBJ2-7
d_call: TRBD2

cdr3_nt: TGCGCCAGCAGCCAAACATCTCAACAGGGGACCTATGGCTACACCTTC
cdr3_aa: CASSQTSQQGTYGYTF
v_call: TRBV5-1
clone_size: .
j_call: TRBJ1-2
d_call: TRBD1

cdr3_nt: TGTGCCATCAGTGAGACAGGGGCCGGGACCGGGGAGCTGTTTTTT
cdr3_aa: CAISETGAGTGELFF
v_call: TRBV10-3
clone_size: .
j_call: TRBJ2-2
d_call: TRBD1

cdr3_nt: TGTGCCAGCAGTAGCAAAGGGACAGAGGAGGCCAACGTCCTGACTTTC
cdr3_aa: CASSSKGTEEANVLTF
v_call: TRBV6-6
clone_size: .
j_call: TRBJ2-6
d_call: TRBD1

cdr3_nt: TGTGCCACCAGCAGCTCCTTGCTGGGAGCTGAAGCTTTCTTT
cdr3_aa: CATSSSLLGAEAFF
v_call: TRBV15
clone_size: .
j_call: TRBJ1-1
d_call: .

cdr3_nt: TGTGCCAGCACCCCCCGGGACAGGCTCACTTCACCCCTCCACTTT
cdr3_aa: CASTPRDRLTSPLHF
v_call: TRBV13
clone_size: .
j_call: TRBJ1-6
d_call: TRBD1

cdr3_nt: TGTGCCAGCAGCCAAGGGACTAGCGGGAGGGCCGAGCAGTTCTTC
cdr3_aa: CASSQGTSGRAEQFF
v_call: TRBV7-8
clone_size: .
j_call: TRBJ2-1
d_call: TRBD2

cdr3_nt: TGTGCCAGCAGCTTACCGGGACAGGGTCTTTCTGAAGCTTTCTTT
cdr3_aa: CASSLPGQGLSEAFF
v_call: TRBV7-8
clone_size: .
j_call: TRBJ1-1
d_call: TRBD1

cdr3_nt: TGTGCCTGGGGGGACTTCTACGAGCAGTACTTC
cdr3_aa: CAWGDFYEQYF
v_call: TRBV30
clone_size: few
j_call: TRBJ2-7
d_call: .

cdr3_nt: TGCGCCAGCAGCCAAGATATAAGGGGGGGCGGCCACGAGCAGTACTTC
cdr3_aa: CASSQDIRGGGHEQYF
v_call: TRBV4-1
clone_size: .
j_call: TRBJ2-7
d_call: .

cdr3_nt: TGCAGCGTTGACCATGTGGGTAGAGGCGAGCAGTACTTC
cdr3_aa: CSVDHVGRGEQYF
v_call: TRBV29-1
clone_size: .
j_call: TRBJ2-7
d_call: .

cdr3_nt: TGTGCCAGCAGCCCCGCAGTCTACGAGCAGTACTTC
cdr3_aa: CASSPAVYEQYF
v_call: TRBV7-2
clone_size: .
j_call: TRBJ2-7
d_call: .

cdr3_nt: TGTGCCAGCAGCGTATCAGGGGGTAACGAAAAACTGTTTTTT
cdr3_aa: CASSVSGGNEKLFF
v_call: TRBV9
clone_size: .
j_call: TRBJ1-4
d_call: TRBD1

cdr3_nt: TGTGCCAGCAGCTTGGGGGCTCAGCCCCAGCATTTT
cdr3_aa: CASSLGAQPQHF
v_call: TRBV13
clone_size: .
j_call: TRBJ1-5
d_call: .

cdr3_nt: TGTGCCAGCAGTTTATTCTTCGGCGAGACTGTCCCGATGTGGGAGCAGTACTTC
cdr3_aa: CASSLFFGETVPMWEQYF
v_call: TRBV27
clone_size: .
j_call: TRBJ2-7
d_call: .

cdr3_nt: TGTGCCAGTAATCTACAGGGTAACACTGAAGCTTTCTTT
cdr3_aa: CASNLQGNTEAFF
v_call: TRBV19
clone_size: .
j_call: TRBJ1-1
d_call: .

cdr3_nt: TGTGCCAGCAGCCAAGCGGGAGTTTCCTACGAGCAGTACTTC
cdr3_aa: CASSQAGVSYEQYF
v_call: TRBV4-2
clone_size: .
j_call: TRBJ2-7
d_call: .

cdr3_nt: TGTGCCAGCAGTCTTAGCAATCAGCCCCAGCATTTT
cdr3_aa: CASSLSNQPQHF
v_call: TRBV7-9
clone_size: few
j_call: TRBJ1-5
d_call: .

cdr3_nt: TGTGCCATCAGTGAGTCCCTTTCCGGGTTCCTCGAGATGAACACTGAAGCTTTCTTT
cdr3_aa: CAISESLSGFLEMNTEAFF
v_call: TRBV10-3
clone_size: once
j_call: TRBJ1-1
d_call: .

cdr3_nt: TGCGCCAGCAGTGCCCGGGACAGGGGGTTAGATGGCTACACCTTC
cdr3_aa: CASSARDRGLDGYTF
v_call: TRBV10-2
clone_size: .
j_call: TRBJ1-2
d_call: TRBD1